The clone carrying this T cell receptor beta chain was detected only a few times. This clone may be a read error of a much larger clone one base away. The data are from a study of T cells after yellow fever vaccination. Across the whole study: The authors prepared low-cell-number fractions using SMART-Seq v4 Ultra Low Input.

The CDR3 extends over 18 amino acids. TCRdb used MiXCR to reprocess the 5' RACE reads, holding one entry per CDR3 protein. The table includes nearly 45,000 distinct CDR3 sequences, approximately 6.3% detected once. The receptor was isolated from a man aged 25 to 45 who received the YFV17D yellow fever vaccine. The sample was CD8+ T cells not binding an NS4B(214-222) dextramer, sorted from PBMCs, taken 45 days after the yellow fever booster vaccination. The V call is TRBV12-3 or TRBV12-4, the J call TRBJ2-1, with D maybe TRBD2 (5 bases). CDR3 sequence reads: CACSPPQASSHPDYEQFF. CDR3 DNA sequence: TGTGCCTGCAGTCCTCCTCAGGCTAGTTCGCACCCGGACTATGAGCAGTTCTTC.